The 12 T cell receptor beta chains presented below share a single source sample, sequenced in a study of cytomegalovirus exposure and HLA in healthy donors. Amplification used 60 Vbeta primers and 13 Jbeta primers. Repertoires were generated with immunoSEQ multiplex PCR, while TCRdb's copy carries only in-frame clones and drops some. The sample comprises approximately 160,000 clones, 70% to 85% of which are singletons, and 1.5% to 2% rests with the top ten. The sequencing input was PBMCs. The receptors originated from a young woman in good health and CMV-seronegative.

This clone was detected only a few times. The chain combines TRBV19 with TRBJ1-1; tentatively, D is TRBD1 (5 bases). V was cut by 5 bases and J by 5 bases, with 15 bases left in between. This CDR3 is built from 14 residues. CDR1 and CDR2 from the germline V gene are LNHDA and SQIVND (reference sequence). The CDR3 sequence: CASSARTRGTEAFF. The DNA for the CDR3 is TGTGCCAGTAGTGCCCGTACACGGGGGACTGAAGCTTTCTTT.

The chain links TRBV19 to TRBJ1-2; 8 bases align to TRBD1. The CDR3 is 13 residues long. Per germline, CDR1 LNHDA and CDR2 SQIVND (reference sequence). Unmatched junction bases numbered 4, after V lost 4 bases and J lost 6 bases. This chain's CDR3 is CASSTRGRDGYTF. The CDR3 DNA reads TGTGCCAGTAGTACCAGGGGGCGGGATGGCTACACCTTC.

This chain joins TRBV4-1 and TRBJ1-5, with 11 bases identical to TRBD1. V was clipped by 4 bases and J by 6 bases; unmatched bases: 5. The CDR3 length is 15 residues. Germline V lookup: CDR1 MGHRA, CDR2 YSYEKL. CDR3 bases: TGCGCCAGCAGCCCCCGGACAGGGGGCGGTCAGCCCCAGCATTTT. Translated, it gives CASSPRTGGGQPQHF.

The chain is built from TRBV6-5 and TRBJ2-3, with 7 positions matching TRBD2. This CDR3 is 16 amino acids long. V was clipped by 3 bases and J by 1 base; unmatched bases: 7. Germline CDR1 is MNHEY and CDR2 is SVGAGI. The CDR3 coding sequence is TGTGCCAGCAGTTATGAGTCGGCGGGAGGCACAGATACGCAGTATTTT. It encodes CASSYESAGGTDTQYF.

The chain uses TRBV30 and TRBJ2-2, with 8 nucleotides matching TRBD2. The CDR3 spans 14 residues. J lost 6 bases, V lost 7 bases, and 10 bases had no gene match. The germline CDR1 and CDR2 sequences are GTSNPN and SVGIG (reference sequence). The DNA for the CDR3 is TGTGCCTACAAACTTACTAGCGGTCCCGGGGAGCTGTTTTTT. Translated, it gives CAYKLTSGPGELFF. Complete variable domain (other parts from reference TRBV30 and TRBJ2-2): SQTIHQWPATLVQPVGSPLSLECTVEGTSNPNLYWYRQAAGRGLQLLFYSVGIGQISSEVPQNLSASRPQDRQFILSSKKLLLSDSGFYLCAYKLTSGPGELFFGEGSRLTVL.

A few counts support this clone. The chain links TRBV15 to TRBJ2-7; D may be TRBD2 (7 bases). The V and J ends lost 5 bases and 4 bases respectively, with 30 bases between them. The CDR3 loop spans 19 amino acids. CDR1 LNHNV and CDR2 YYDKDF come from the germline V gene (reference sequence). The CDR3 DNA follows: TGTGCCACCAGCGGGGAAGGTACAGGGAGGGGGTTCGGAATGTACGAGCAGTACTTC. Translation gives CATSGEGTGRGFGMYEQYF.

This chain uses TRBV6-4 with TRBJ2-5; 9 nucleotides match TRBD2. V lost 8 bases and J lost 4; bases outside the gene matches: 14. This CDR3 comprises 16 residues. The V gene's germline CDR1 is MRHNA and CDR2 SNTAGT. CDR3 sequence (DNA): TGTGCCAGCGGTGGTGCGGGAGGGCCGGCGGGAGAGACCCAGTACTTC. Translated, it gives CASGGAGGPAGETQYF.

This clone was found once. The chain employs TRBV6-1 and TRBJ2-1; the D gene is possibly TRBD2 (5 bases). This CDR3 spans 15 amino acids. V lost 2 bases, J lost 3 bases, and 11 bases lay in between. Germline assignment: CDR1 MNHNS and CDR2 SASEGT. The CDR3 nucleotides read TGTGCCAGCAGTGAATCCGGACTCAGCTACAATGAGCAGTTCTTC. This sequence encodes CASSESGLSYNEQFF.

CDR3 residues: CASSLSEAAGNTIYF. The CDR3 DNA reads TGTGCCAGCAGCTTAAGTGAAGCAGCGGGAAACACCATATATTTT. This chain links TRBV7-6 with TRBJ1-3; unclear D gene. The CDR3 spans 15 residues. Germline CDR1 is SGHVS and CDR2 is FNYEAQ. With 2 bases removed from V and 4 bases from J, the gap between germline ends came to 12 bases.

This chain uses TRBV27 with TRBJ1-1; D is unresolved. CDR1 is MNHEY, CDR2 SMNVEV, per germline (reference sequence). This CDR3 is built from 15 residues. Trimming took off 4 bases at V and 5 bases at J, with 17 bases between the two ends. Here the CDR3 DNA reads TGTGCCAGCAGTTCCCCATGGAGGGAAGGGACTGAAGCTTTCTTT. Residues: CASSSPWREGTEAFF.

CDR3 in amino acids: CASRRGTGLNEQFF. The CDR3 coding sequence is TGTGCCAGCAGGCGAGGGACAGGGTTAAATGAGCAGTTCTTC. This chain uses TRBV28 with TRBJ2-1, with 9 bases fitting TRBD1. The ends lost 6 bases at V and 7 bases at J; junction bases unmatched: 7. CDR3 length equals 14 residues. CDR1 is MDHEN, CDR2 SYDVKM, per germline.

The V and J genes are TRBV7-9 and TRBJ2-2; TRBD2 matches at 13 bases. The V and J ends lost 5 bases and 5 bases, in that order; junction bases with no gene match: 8. This CDR3 region has 17 residues. CDR1 SEHNR and CDR2 FQNEAQ come from the germline V gene (reference sequence). The CDR3 DNA is TGTGCCAGCAGCCCAGGACTAGCGGGAGTTTGGACCGGGGAGCTGTTTTTT. Residues: CASSPGLAGVWTGELFF. The complete variable domain, with remaining parts taken from reference TRBV7-9 and TRBJ2-2, reads DTGVSQNPRHKITKRGQNVTFRCDPISEHNRLYWYRQTLGQGPEFLTYFQNEAQLEKSRLLSDRFSAERPKGSFSTLEIQRTEQGDSAMYLCASSPGLAGVWTGELFFGEGSRLTVL.